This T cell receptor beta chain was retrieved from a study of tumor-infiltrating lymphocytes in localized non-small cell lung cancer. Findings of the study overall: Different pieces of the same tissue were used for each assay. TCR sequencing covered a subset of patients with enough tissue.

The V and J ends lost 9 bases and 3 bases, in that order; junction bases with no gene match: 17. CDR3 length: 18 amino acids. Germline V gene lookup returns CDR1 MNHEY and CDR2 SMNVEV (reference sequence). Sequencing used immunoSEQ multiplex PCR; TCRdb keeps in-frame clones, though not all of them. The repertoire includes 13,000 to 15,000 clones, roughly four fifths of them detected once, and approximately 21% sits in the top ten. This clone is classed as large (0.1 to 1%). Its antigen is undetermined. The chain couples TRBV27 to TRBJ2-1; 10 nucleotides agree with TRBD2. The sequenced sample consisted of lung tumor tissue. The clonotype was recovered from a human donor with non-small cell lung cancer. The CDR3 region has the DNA TGTGCCAGTCATCCTAGCGGGAGAAGATATCGGGGCTACAATGAGCAGTTCTTC. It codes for CASHPSGRRYRGYNEQFF.